What follows describes a single TCR beta chain. The input lacks base qualities; no much larger clone sits a single base away. The entry originates in a study of blood T cell repertoires in acute mononucleosis (dated by TCRdb to about 2020). Context from the whole study: To capture the primary response, acute-phase samples were obtained within 2 weeks of when symptoms began. In the acute phase, YVL-BR-specific cells accounted for a mean of about 2.3% of blood CD8 T cells, and GLC-BM-specific cells for a mean of around 1%. Mean blood EBV load was 3.5 to 4.5 log10 genome copies per million B cells during acute infection and about 2.8 at convalescence. What the work shows at the level of the full study, not this receptor alone: Low acute-to-convalescent clonotype overlap might partly reflect sampling error, because only a fraction of each donor's blood was analyzed. For BRLF1 (YVL-BR), a dominant role in TCR repertoire selection was played by TCRalpha CDR3 motifs, whereas only a minimal role was played by TCRbeta. With just a few donors in the cohort, the group averages were based on very few individuals. Just around 8.3% of the unique acute clonotypes remained in convalescence, but these persisting clonotypes accounted for most of the response, and new, diverse de novo clonotypes seemingly replaced the other acute clonotypes.

The time point label corresponds to: acute infectious mononucleosis, at clinical presentation within 2 weeks of symptom onset (visit 1). Over the course of primary infection, this study followed CD8 T cell responses against two immunodominant EBV epitopes, BRLF1 109 (YVL-BR) and BMLF1 280 (GLC-BM). Primary EBV infection was indicated by a positive serum heterophile antibody test and EBV viral capsid antigen-specific IgM. Magnetic positive selection (MACS) was first used to enrich total CD8 T cells from PBMCs. A FACSAria III was used to sort live CD3+ CD8+ tetramer+ cells to a purity above 85%. A PE-conjugated tetramer loaded with the BRLF1 109-117 peptide was used to sort the cells. After tetramer sorting, TCR repertoires of EBV epitope-specific CD8 T cells were deep-sequenced directly ex vivo at acute infection and at convalescence. The donors were three individuals between about 18 and 29 years old who had clinical acute infectious mononucleosis and laboratory evidence of primary EBV infection. Heparinized peripheral blood was collected once when donors presented clinically with mononucleosis symptoms and a second time roughly 6 months afterward. PBMCs were isolated by Ficoll-Paque density gradient centrifugation.

Trimming costs V 5 bases and J 12 bases, and their ends lie 11 bases apart. The CDR3 covers 11 residues, taking in both the cysteine and the phenylalanine. Just the 33-base CDR3 DNA is kept, in frame starting at base 1. CDR1 SNHLY and CDR2 FYNNEI are derived from the germline V gene. For TCR profiling, total RNA from no fewer than 9,500 sorted tetramer+ CD8 T cells was reverse transcribed into cDNA. CDR3 regions were amplified by PCR with primers annealing to V and J regions, adding unique molecular identifiers to track templates. The immunoSEQ platform, including its sequencing and error-correction standards, was used to profile TCRalpha and TCRbeta chains. The authors processed their data as follows. Clonal copy numbers were corrected for sequencing and PCR errors, and CDR3s were defined per IMGT conventions. Analysis was restricted to productive rearrangements and was performed with immunoSEQ Analyzer versions 2.0 and 3.0, and gene-pairing frequencies were further processed in Microsoft Excel. Circos plots were used to display V-J pairings, and MEME together with a custom motifSearch program was used to find CDR3 motifs. The OLGA algorithm was used to calculate the probability of generation of TCR sequences. Clonotypes seen at both visits were called persistent; those seen only acutely were nonpersistent; those seen only at convalescence were de novo. Any amino acid clonotype used by more than one donor was defined as a public TCR. TCRdb took this table from immuneACCESS and kept in-frame rearrangements with V and J called. Such tables lack part of the clones; where checked against another copy, unresolved V genes explain under half of the gap, and the rest is unexplained. That table gives V, J and clone size, and the DNA gave D and trimming. The sample profile shows about 2,200 clones; roughly 32% of them were found once. The ten largest clones represent 44% of the sample.

Sequencing was performed on EBV YVL epitope tetramer+ CD8+ T cells sorted from PBMCs, taken during acute infectious mononucleosis. What the cell subset or site label conveys for this sample: CD8 T cells binding a tetramer with EBV BRLF1 109-117 peptide (YVL-BR). The TCR originated in a woman aged 18-29 years with infectious mononucleosis caused by EBV. The chain was built from TRBV2 and TRBJ2-1; confidence is insufficient to name the D gene. The DNA sequence is given as TGTGCCAGCAGTCCCATGTTCGTGCAGTTCTTC. Its protein reads: CASSPMFVQFF.